The clone carrying this T cell receptor beta chain was found many times. Its specificity is unknown. At one boundary the junction diverges from the germline segment, which might be a read error. The CDR3 runs to 13 residues. Germline loops: CDR1 SGHRS, CDR2 YFSETQ. The data were obtained in a study of identical twins. Study-wide findings and caveats: Twin-shared out-of-frame alpha sequences showed excess low generation probability. Abundant cord blood beta clonotypes carried fewer insertions; memory repertoires showed none. Twins shared beta out-of-frame sequences in excess, but this excess was weaker.

A universal primer binding site was introduced by template switching. The final cDNA contained unique molecular identifiers. Each CDR3 protein is one row after TCRdb ran MiXCR on the 5' RACE reads. Of 500,000 to 700,000 distinct CDR3 sequences in the sample, roughly 6.6% were seen once. The data also belong to a second study, concerning yellow fever vaccine responses in identical twins.

The receptor comes from a woman aged 18-30 years in good health. V is TRBV5-1 and J is TRBJ2-5; TRBD2 matches 9 bases. The sequencing input was PBMCs. In nucleotides, the CDR3 is TGTGCCAGCAGCTTAGCGGGAGTGGAGACCCAGTACTTC. Its protein is CASSLAGVETQYF.